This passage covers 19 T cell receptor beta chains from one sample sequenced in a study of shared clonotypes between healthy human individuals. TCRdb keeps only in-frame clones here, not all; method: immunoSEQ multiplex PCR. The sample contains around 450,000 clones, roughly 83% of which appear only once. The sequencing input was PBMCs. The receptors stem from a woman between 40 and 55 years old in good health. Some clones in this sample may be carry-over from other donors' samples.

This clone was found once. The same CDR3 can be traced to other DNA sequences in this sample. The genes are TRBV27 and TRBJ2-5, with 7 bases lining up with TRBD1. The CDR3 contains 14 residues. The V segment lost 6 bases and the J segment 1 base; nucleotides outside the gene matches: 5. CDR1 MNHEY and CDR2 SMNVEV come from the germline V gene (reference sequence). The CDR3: CASSWDSVQETQYF. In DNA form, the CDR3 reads TGTGCCAGCAGCTGGGACAGCGTCCAAGAGACCCAGTACTTC.

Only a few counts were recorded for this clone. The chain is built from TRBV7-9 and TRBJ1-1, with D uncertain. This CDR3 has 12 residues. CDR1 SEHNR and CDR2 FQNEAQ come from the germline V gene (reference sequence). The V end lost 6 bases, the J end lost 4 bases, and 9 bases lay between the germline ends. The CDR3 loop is CASRDGGTEAFF. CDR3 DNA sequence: TGTGCCAGCAGGGACGGAGGCACTGAAGCTTTCTTT.

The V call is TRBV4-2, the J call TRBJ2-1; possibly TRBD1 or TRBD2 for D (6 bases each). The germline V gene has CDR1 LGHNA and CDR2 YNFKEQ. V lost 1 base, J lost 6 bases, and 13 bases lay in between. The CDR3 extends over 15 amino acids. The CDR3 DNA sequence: TGTGCCAGCAGCCAAGGAGGTCCGGGGGCCAATGAGCAGTTCTTC. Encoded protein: CASSQGGPGANEQFF.

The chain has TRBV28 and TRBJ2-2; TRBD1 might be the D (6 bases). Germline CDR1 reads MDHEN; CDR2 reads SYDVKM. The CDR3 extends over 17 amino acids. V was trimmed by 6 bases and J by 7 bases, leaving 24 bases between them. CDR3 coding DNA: TGTGCCAGCAGCCCTGGGGGCTGGGGCCGAGGCCGCGGGGAGCTGTTTTTT. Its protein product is CASSPGGWGRGRGELFF.

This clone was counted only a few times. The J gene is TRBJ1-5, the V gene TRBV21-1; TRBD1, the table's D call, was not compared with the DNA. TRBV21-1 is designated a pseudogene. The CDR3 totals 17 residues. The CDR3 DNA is TGTGCCAGCAGCCGACGAGACAGAATCTATAGCAATCAGCCCCAGCATTTT. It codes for CASSRRDRIYSNQPQHF.

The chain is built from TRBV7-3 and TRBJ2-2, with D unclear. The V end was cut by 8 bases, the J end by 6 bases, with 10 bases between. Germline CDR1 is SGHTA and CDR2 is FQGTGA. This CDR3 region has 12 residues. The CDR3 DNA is TGTGCCAGCGCCACCCCCCCCGGGGAGCTGTTTTTT. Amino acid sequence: CASATPPGELFF.

The CDR3 DNA is TGTGCCAGCACCTTCCAGGGAAGTCAAAATGAAAAACTGTTTTTT. Translation: CASTFQGSQNEKLFF. This sequence joins TRBV2 and TRBJ1-4, with D perhaps TRBD1 (5 bases). CDR3 length equals 15 residues. Germline values: CDR1 SNHLY, CDR2 FYNNEI. V gave up 7 bases and J gave up 5 bases, with 17 bases separating them.

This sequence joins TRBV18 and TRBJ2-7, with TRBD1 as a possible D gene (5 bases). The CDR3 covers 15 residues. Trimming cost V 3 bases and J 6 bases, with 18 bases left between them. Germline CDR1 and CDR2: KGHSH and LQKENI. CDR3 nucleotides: TGTGCCAGCTCACCCGTCTTTTCCAGGGTTGCCGAGCAGTACTTC. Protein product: CASSPVFSRVAEQYF.

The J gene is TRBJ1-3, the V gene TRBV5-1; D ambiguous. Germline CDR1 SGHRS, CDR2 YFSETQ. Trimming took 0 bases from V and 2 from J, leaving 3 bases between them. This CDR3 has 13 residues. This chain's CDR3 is CASSLAPGNTIYF. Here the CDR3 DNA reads TGCGCCAGCAGCTTGGCCCCTGGAAACACCATATATTTT.

The CDR3 here is CASSPMRRFRLHQPQHF. CDR3 nucleotides: TGTGCCAGCAGCCCCATGCGCCGCTTTCGCCTTCATCAGCCCCAGCATTTT. This chain connects TRBV7-6 to TRBJ1-5; the D is unclear. There are 17 residues in the CDR3. The V gene lost 5 bases and the J gene lost 5 bases, with 22 bases spanning the gap. CDR1 is SGHVS, CDR2 FNYEAQ, per germline.

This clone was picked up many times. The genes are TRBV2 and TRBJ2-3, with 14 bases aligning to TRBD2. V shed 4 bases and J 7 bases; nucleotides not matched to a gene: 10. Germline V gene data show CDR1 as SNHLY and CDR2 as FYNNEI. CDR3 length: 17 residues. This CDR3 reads CASSGLRLAGGPNTQYF. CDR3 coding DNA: TGTGCCAGCAGTGGATTGAGACTAGCGGGAGGGCCAAATACGCAGTATTTT.

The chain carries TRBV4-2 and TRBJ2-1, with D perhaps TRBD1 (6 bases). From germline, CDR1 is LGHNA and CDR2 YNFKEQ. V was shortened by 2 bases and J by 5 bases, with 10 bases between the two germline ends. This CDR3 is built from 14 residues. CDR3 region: CASSQIQGNNEQFF. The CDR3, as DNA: TGTGCCAGCAGCCAAATACAGGGTAACAATGAGCAGTTCTTC.

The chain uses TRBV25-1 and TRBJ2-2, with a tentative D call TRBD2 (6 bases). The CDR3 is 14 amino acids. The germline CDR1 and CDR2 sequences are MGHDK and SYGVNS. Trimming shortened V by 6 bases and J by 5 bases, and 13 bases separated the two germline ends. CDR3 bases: TGTGCCAGCAGCGGGAGAATCGGGACCGGGGAGCTGTTTTTT. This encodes CASSGRIGTGELFF.

CDR3 DNA sequence: TGTGCCAGCAGCTTGGGACGACTTGCCGGGGAGCTGTTTTTT. It codes for CASSLGRLAGELFF. The gene calls are TRBV7-3 and TRBJ2-2, with D perhaps given as TRBD1 or TRBD2 (5 bases each). This CDR3 spans 14 amino acids. Germline loops: CDR1 SGHTA, CDR2 FQGTGA. V shed 3 bases and J shed 6 bases, with 11 bases lying between them.

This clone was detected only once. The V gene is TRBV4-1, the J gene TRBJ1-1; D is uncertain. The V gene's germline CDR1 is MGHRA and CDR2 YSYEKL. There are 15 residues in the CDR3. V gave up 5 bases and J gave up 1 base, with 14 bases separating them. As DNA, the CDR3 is TGCGCCAGCAGCTTAGTTGAACAGACGAACACTGAAGCTTTCTTT. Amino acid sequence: CASSLVEQTNTEAFF.

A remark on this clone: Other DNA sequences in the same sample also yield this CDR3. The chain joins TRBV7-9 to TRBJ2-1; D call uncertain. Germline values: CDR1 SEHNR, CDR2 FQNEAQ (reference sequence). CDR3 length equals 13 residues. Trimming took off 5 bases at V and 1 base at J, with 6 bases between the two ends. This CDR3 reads CASSPRSYNEQFF. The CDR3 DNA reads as TGTGCCAGCAGCCCTAGATCCTACAATGAGCAGTTCTTC.

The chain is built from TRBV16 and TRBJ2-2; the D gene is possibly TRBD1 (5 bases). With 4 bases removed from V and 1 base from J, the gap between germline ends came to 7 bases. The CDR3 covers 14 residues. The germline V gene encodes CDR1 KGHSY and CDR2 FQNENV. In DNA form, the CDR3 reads TGTGCCAGCAGCCCCGACAGGAACACCGGGGAGCTGTTTTTT. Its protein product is CASSPDRNTGELFF.

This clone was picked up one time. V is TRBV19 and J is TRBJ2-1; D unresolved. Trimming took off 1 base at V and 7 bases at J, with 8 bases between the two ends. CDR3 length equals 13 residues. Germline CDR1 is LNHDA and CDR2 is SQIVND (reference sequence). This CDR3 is CASSIGVLNEQFF. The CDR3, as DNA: TGTGCCAGTAGTATAGGGGTCCTAAATGAGCAGTTCTTC.

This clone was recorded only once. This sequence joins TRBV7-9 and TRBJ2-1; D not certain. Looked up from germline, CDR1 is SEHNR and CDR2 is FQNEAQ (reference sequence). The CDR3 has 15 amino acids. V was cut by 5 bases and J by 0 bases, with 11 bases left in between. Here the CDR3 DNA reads TGTGCCAGCAGCCAAGAGGCGAGCTCCTACAATGAGCAGTTCTTC. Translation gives CASSQEASSYNEQFF.